This TCR beta chain was observed in a study of cytomegalovirus exposure and HLA in healthy donors (TCRdb year 2017). As for the study more broadly: In an earlier analysis of 550 to 750 of the donors, 250 to 350 Gb of sequence data and about 110 million unique TCR beta sequences from some 170 million T cells were reported. The aim of the study was to test whether cataloging public T cell receptors could identify signatures of past pathogen exposure. The T cell repertoires of 550 to 850 subjects were profiled by immunosequencing and related to cytomegalovirus serostatus. Among the approximately 430 genotyped donors, around 81% belonged to the genetic ancestry cluster associated with self-reported Caucasian donors. HLA typing covered class I and class II loci at four-digit resolution. All discovery cohort repertoires had been generated on a single sequencing platform. Roughly 5 DR-DQ haplotypes were treated as single units for association and clustering because of strong linkage in the cohort. Donor age, sex, ethnicity and CMV serostatus were compiled alongside the repertoire data. A separate validation cohort of 100 to 150 different subjects was used in addition to the 666-subject first cohort. To predict cytomegalovirus infection status, the study brought together high-throughput TCR immunosequencing, statistical association of individual TCRs with disease status, and machine learning. In the later analysis, no new phenotypic data were used to find candidate immune exposures; instead, reliance was placed on TCR beta sequences and their occurrence across donors. The number of donors typed differed by locus, with 629-630 for A, B, C, DRB1 and DQB1, approximately 500 for DQA1, 600 to 610 for DPA1, and some 440 for DPB1. Genome-wide SNP genotypes for about three fifths of the 666 donors were used in a later genetic analysis, which treated that subset as a discovery cohort. About 320 gigabases of sequencing data and around 87 million unique TCR sequences were included in an early release covering 550 to 650 HLA-typed donors. A later analysis re-analyzed previously published TCR beta repertoires from approximately 670 donors and added high-resolution HLA genotyping to study TCR occurrence patterns. Across roughly 420 genotyped donors of the cohort, an average of 235,054 unique TCR beta nucleotide sequences per donor were sequenced, and roughly 17% of those sequences were non-productive. An earlier analysis of around 580 of the donors used high-throughput TCR beta sequencing to judge whether each TCR beta V gene segment behaved as functional or pseudogenic. General study outcomes and caveats: Some IMGT-functional V segments, including TRBV6-2 and TRBV6-3, could not be distinguished by the 87-base-pair reads and were therefore excluded. A later analysis reported that several top co-occurrence clusters appeared linked to parvovirus B19, influenza, CMV and Epstein-Barr virus. Strong co-occurrence of HLA alleles, especially DR and DQ, made assigning TCR associations to individual alleles difficult. In vitro tests confirmed that three of the cytomegalovirus-associated TCR beta chains recognize cytomegalovirus antigens. While some public TCRs were present in many individuals, most TCR sequences turned up only very rarely across donors. In a later analysis, some 17,000 TCR beta sequences were associated with specific HLA alleles at a false discovery rate of 0.05. According to a later genetic analysis, donors in an Asian-associated ancestry cluster had fewer N-insertions in productive TCRs than the roughly 700-donor mean. A further reported finding was that TCR beta sequences accurately predicted the HLA-A and HLA-B alleles for most subjects in the first cohort. In both the original and validation cohorts, the classifier was reported to diagnose cytomegalovirus status with high specificity and sensitivity. The earlier analysis of fewer than 750 of the donors excluded fewer than 20 rarely observed V segments, including chromosome 9 orphons, because counts were too low. A later genetic analysis associated a missense DCLRE1C variant with V-gene and J-gene trimming of TCR beta chains, and an independent cohort replicated the association. The only immune exposure information available for the cohort was CMV serostatus. According to a later analysis, TCR association rates differed among HLA loci, with DRB1 alleles showing the most associated TCRs and HLA-C alleles showing the fewest. According to the authors, the approach could potentially be generalized to other disease states and immunological phenotypes. A group of highly shared sequence variants was considered likely to be a technical artifact of the sequencing pipeline. Only TCR beta chains were sequenced in this cohort, and the absence of alpha or paired-chain data limited detectable features. In an earlier analysis of some 550 of the donors, most TCR beta V segments were observed in productive rearrangements about 87% or about 30% of the time, broadly matching IMGT annotations. A later analysis found that most CMV-associated TCR beta chains appeared HLA-restricted, with HLA associations seemingly driven largely by CMV exposure. Sequencing depth was assumed to be roughly uniform across donors in the presence/absence analyses, though that assumption may not hold. In a later analysis, HLA-associated TCR beta chains showed more clonal expansion and lower generation probabilities than non-associated chains that were equally common. Because HLA typing was missing for some donors at each locus, association tests included only the typed subset. The study listed over 150 TCR beta chains as associated with cytomegalovirus. Correlated functional status among segregating V segments might be attributable to linkage disequilibrium, but an unknown experimental factor could not be ruled out.

A distance of 15 bases separates the germline ends of V and J, which lose 4 bases and 1 base respectively. Via the germline V gene, CDR1 is SGHRS and CDR2 YFSETQ. From its cysteine to its phenylalanine, the CDR3 spans 15 amino acids. The retained sequence is limited to the CDR3, 45 bases, with the frame set at the first base. The library was built by means of the immunoSEQ multiplex PCR assay. For the multiplex PCR, a mixture combining 60 forward primers for TCR Vbeta segments and 13 reverse primers for TCR Jbeta segments was used. The CDR3 region of rearranged TCR beta genes was amplified from genomic DNA with a multiplex PCR assay. Amplified TCR beta libraries were sequenced as 87-base-pair reads on the Illumina HiSeq System. In the paper's pipeline: Across the 500 to 700 repertoires, a later analysis counted tens of millions of unique TCR beta chains, around 11 million of which were shared by at least two donors. A nearest-neighbor algorithm error-corrected the raw reads and collapsed the reads into unique sequences, merging closely related sequences to remove PCR and sequencing errors. Alignment of CDR3 sequences to IMGT reference sequences was used to assign V, D and J gene segments. For a sequence to be retained, a match of at least six nucleotides to both a V gene segment and a J gene segment was required. A rearrangement was called productive if the CDR3 had no stop codons and remained in frame with V and J, and every other rearrangement was called non-productive. CDR3 was defined according to IMGT convention as the region running from the second conserved V-encoded cysteine to the conserved J-encoded phenylalanine. In an earlier analysis of more than 550 of the donors, sequences lacking an unambiguous match to a single V gene segment were excluded. An earlier analysis of a few hundred of the donors classified V segments as functional when productive rearrangements were above 56.7% and as segregating when the standard deviation between donors was above 5%. A statistical classification framework was built to diagnose cytomegalovirus status from the catalog of TCR beta chain sequences. In a later analysis, TCR nucleotide sequences were compared against IMGT/GENE-DB human TR gene sequences so that V and J genes could be assigned. The TCRdist pipeline was used in a later analysis to assign CDR3 sequences and most-parsimonious VDJ recombination scenarios. A later analysis defined each TCR beta chain by its CDR3 amino acid sequence plus V-gene family, and excluded reads lacking a unique V-gene family. To address suspected cross-contamination and a sequencing artifact, a later analysis removed approximately 590 highly shared, low-generation-probability nucleotide sequences. In a later analysis, a clonal expansion index for each public chain was calculated from normalized within-repertoire ranks of inferred template counts. A later analysis computed generation probabilities with a VDJ recombination model fitted to out-of-frame rearrangements, and checked the results against IGoR. In a later analysis, hypergeometric tests were used to score TCR-TCR, TCR-HLA and TCR-CMV co-occurrence, with a repertoire-size bias correction applied to TCR pairs. In a later analysis, false discovery rates were estimated by permuting HLA or CMV assignments 20 times. In a later analysis, co-occurring TCRs were grouped using DBSCAN, with TCRdist sequence similarity added in when clustering inside HLA-allele-positive subsets. For co-occurrence clustering, repertoires with fewer than 30,000 or more than 120,000 public chains were excluded, along with about five repertoires with anomalous nucleotide sharing. Imported from immuneACCESS, the table was reduced by TCRdb to in-frame sequences with V and J called. These copies leave out some clones; in studies compared against another copy, an unresolved V gene accounts for under half, and the cause of the remainder is not known. V and J calls and clone size are those listed in that table; D and trimming were worked out from the DNA. For this sample there are under 150,000 clones; about four fifths appear just once. Together, the top ten hold around 0.67% of the sample.

As for this clone: The target of this receptor is not known. Base qualities are not at hand, and no much larger clone is one base apart.

The cohort consisted of 666 healthy bone marrow donors. Cohort members were all nominally healthy when sampled, although unrecorded immune exposures were likely present. The donor was CMV seronegative and was included in the group of about 400 seronegative cohort members. A peripheral blood sample was provided by each donor, and peripheral blood mononuclear cells were used for TCR beta sequencing. Genomic DNA extraction from the blood cell samples was performed with the Qiagen DNeasy Blood Extraction Kit. The sample taken for sequencing was PBMCs. Rearrangement joined TRBV5-1 to TRBJ2-7; possibly the D gene is TRBD1, per 5 matching bases. This receptor was identified in a man aged 18 to 29 in good health and CMV-seronegative. The DNA sequence is as follows: TGCGCCAGCAGCATAGGGTCTCAGGGATCCTACGAGCAGTACTTC. Translated, this gives CASSIGSQGSYEQYF.